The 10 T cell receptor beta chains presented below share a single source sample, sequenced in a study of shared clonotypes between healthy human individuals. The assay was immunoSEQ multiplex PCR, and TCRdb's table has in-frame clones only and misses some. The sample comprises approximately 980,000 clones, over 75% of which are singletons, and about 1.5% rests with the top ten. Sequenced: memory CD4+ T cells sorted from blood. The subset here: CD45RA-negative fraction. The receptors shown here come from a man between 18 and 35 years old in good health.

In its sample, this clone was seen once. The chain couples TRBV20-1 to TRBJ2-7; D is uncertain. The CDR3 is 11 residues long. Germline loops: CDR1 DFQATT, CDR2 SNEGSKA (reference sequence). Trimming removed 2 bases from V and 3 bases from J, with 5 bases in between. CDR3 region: CSARTFYEQYF. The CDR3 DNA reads TGCAGTGCTAGAACCTTCTACGAGCAGTACTTC.

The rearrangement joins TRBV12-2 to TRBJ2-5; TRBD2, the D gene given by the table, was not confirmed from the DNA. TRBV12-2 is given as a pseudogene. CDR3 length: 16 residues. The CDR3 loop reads CASRLVPSGREETQYF. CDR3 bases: TGTGCAAGTCGCTTAGTTCCTAGCGGGAGGGAAGAGACCCAGTACTTC.

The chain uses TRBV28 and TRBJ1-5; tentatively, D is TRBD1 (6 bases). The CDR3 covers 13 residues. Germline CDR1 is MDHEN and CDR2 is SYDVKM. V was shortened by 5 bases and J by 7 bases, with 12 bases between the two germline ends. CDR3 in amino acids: CASSPGVRQPQHF. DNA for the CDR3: TGTGCCAGCAGTCCAGGGGTGAGGCAGCCCCAGCATTTT.

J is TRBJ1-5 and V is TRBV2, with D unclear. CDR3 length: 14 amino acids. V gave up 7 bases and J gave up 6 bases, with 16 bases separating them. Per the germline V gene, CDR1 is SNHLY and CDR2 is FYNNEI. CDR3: CASNVLGKGQPQHF. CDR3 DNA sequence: TGTGCCAGCAATGTGTTAGGGAAGGGTCAGCCCCAGCATTTT.

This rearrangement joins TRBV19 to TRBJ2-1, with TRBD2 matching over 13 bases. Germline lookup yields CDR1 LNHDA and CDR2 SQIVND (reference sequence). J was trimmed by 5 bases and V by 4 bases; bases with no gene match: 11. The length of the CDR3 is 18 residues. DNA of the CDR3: TGTGCCAGTAGTACGAGGACTAGCGGGAGCCGAGGGAACAATGAGCAGTTCTTC. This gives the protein CASSTRTSGSRGNNEQFF. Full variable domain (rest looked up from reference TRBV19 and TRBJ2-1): DGGITQSPKYLFRKEGQNVTLSCEQNLNHDAMYWYRQDPGQGLRLIYYSQIVNDFQKGDIAEGYSVSREKKESFPLTVTSAQKNPTAFYLCASSTRTSGSRGNNEQFFGPGTRLTVL.

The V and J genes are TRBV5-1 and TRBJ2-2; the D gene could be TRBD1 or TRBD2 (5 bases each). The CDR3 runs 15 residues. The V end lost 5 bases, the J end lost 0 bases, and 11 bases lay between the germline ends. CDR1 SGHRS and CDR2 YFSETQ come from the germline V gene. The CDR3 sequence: CASRKGTANTGELFF. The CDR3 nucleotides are TGCGCCAGCAGGAAGGGGACGGCGAACACCGGGGAGCTGTTTTTT.

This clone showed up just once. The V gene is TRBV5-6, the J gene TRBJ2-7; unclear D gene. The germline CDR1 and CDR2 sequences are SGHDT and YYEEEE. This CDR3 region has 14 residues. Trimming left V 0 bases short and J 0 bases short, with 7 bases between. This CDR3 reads CASSLDSSSYEQYF. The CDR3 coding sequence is TGTGCCAGCAGCTTGGACAGTAGCTCCTACGAGCAGTACTTC.

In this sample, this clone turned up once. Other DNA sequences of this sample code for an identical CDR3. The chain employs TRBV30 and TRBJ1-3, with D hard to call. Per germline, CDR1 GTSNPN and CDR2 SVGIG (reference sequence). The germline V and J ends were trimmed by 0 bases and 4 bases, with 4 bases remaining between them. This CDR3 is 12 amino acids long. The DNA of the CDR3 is TGTGCCTGGAGTGTATCCGGAAACACCATATATTTT. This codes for CAWSVSGNTIYF.

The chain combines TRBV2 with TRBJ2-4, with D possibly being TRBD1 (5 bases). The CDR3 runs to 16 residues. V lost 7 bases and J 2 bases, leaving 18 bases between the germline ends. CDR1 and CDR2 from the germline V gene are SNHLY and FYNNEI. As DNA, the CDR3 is TGTGCCAGCATTACTTCGGTCCAGGGATCCAAAAACATTCAGTACTTC. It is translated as CASITSVQGSKNIQYF.

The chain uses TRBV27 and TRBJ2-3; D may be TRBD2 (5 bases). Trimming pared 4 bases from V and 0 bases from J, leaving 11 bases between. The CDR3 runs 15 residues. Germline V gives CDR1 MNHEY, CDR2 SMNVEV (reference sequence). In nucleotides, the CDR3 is TGTGCCAGCAGTTGGAGCGGCCCTAGCACAGATACGCAGTATTTT. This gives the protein CASSWSGPSTDTQYF.